This T cell receptor (beta chain) was sequenced in a study of beta chain features in type 1 diabetes. Whole-study context: Cell yields, gender and age were comparable in patients and healthy donors.

This CDR3 contains 14 residues. Trimming stripped 5 bases from V and 2 bases from J, with 15 bases between. Germline CDR1 reads GTSNPN; CDR2 reads SVGIG (reference sequence). Study-level points and caveats: It was not settled here whether HLA type affects TCRB rearrangement.

A few counts support this clone. Its target is not known. TCRB transcripts that were expressed got sequenced, as all of the isolated RNA had been reverse transcribed. The data were produced by immunoSEQ multiplex PCR, yet TCRdb's version contains in-frame clones alone and is incomplete. The repertoire has 680,000 or so clones, 15% to 19% of them found once; the top ten carry around 0.1%. Donors underwent one heparinised blood draw, about 0.12 L on average. This receptor was obtained from a man between 18 and 29 years old in good health. Sequenced material: naive CD4+ T cells from blood. V is TRBV30 and J is TRBJ1-1; no reliable D call. CDR3 loop: CAWEAWGFNTEAFF. The CDR3 DNA sequence: TGTGCCTGGGAGGCTTGGGGATTCAACACTGAAGCTTTCTTT.